The entry below describes one TCR beta chain. This specimen comes from a study of T cell changes during pregnancy in multiple sclerosis. TCRdb's table, derived via immunoSEQ multiplex PCR, lists solely in-frame clones and lacks some. The table includes about 40,000 clones, approximately 90% detected once. V shed 11 bases, J shed 3 bases, and the junction held 10 bases outside the gene matches. Germline V gene sequence: CDR1 MGHDK, CDR2 SYGVNS. CDR3 length: 13 amino acids. The material sequenced was CD8+ T cells from peripheral blood mononuclear cells, taken in the first trimester of pregnancy. The source of this sequence is a female donor with multiple sclerosis, enrolled in a pregnancy study. V usage is TRBV25-1 and J usage is TRBJ2-7; 7 bases line up with TRBD2. The CDR3 loop is CASTGGDLYEQYF. In DNA form, the CDR3 reads TGTGCCTCCACGGGAGGAGACCTCTACGAGCAGTACTTC.